The clone carrying this T cell receptor (beta chain) has only one observation. The entry originates in a study of blood T cell repertoires in COVID-19. Per germline, CDR1 SNHLY and CDR2 FYNNEI. The V end lost 1 base, the J end lost 3 bases, and 6 bases lay between the germline ends. The CDR3 is made up of 13 amino acids. Sequencing was performed with immunoSEQ multiplex PCR; in TCRdb, only in-frame clones are kept and a portion is missing. The sample lists 110,000 or so clones; about 85% were seen once. The sequence derives from a human donor in a cohort sampled during active COVID-19. The gene calls are TRBV2 and TRBJ1-2, with a possible D match to TRBD1 (5 bases). Sequences were obtained from peripheral blood. The CDR3 spells CASSEGRDYGYTF. Here the CDR3 DNA reads TGTGCCAGCAGTGAAGGCAGGGACTATGGCTACACCTTC.